This T cell receptor beta chain is drawn from a study of T cell responses to AZD1222 COVID-19 vaccine. The assay was immunoSEQ multiplex PCR, and TCRdb's table has in-frame clones only and misses some. The data hold about 150,000 clones, with 90% observed a single time. V was pared by 6 bases and J by 5 bases, with 9 bases of the junction left unmatched. From germline, CDR1 is MNHEY and CDR2 SMNVEV (reference sequence). This CDR3 contains 16 residues. The chain recombines TRBV27 with TRBJ1-6, with TRBD1 identical over 8 bases. The source material was peripheral blood, sampled on day 0 of AZD1222 vaccination. The receptor was derived from an adult in good health. DNA for the CDR3: TGTGCCAGCAGAAGACAGGGGCAATTAGATAATTCACCCCTCCACTTT. Its translation is CASRRQGQLDNSPLHF.